This passage covers 25 T cell receptor beta chains from one sample sequenced in a study of T cell repertoires in cytomegalovirus infection. These receptors have no identified antigens. TCRdb called the reads again in MiXCR, with one record for every CDR3 protein. The data hold around 570,000 distinct CDR3 sequences, with 35% to 50% observed a single time. The sequenced sample was cultured PBMCs, obtained from culture after CMV antigen stimulation. The receptors come from a human donor in good health (CMV status not recorded). Some clones in this sample may be carry-over from other donors' samples.

The chain is built from TRBV20-1 and TRBJ2-1; D might be TRBD2 (5 bases). Trimming removed 7 bases from V and 7 bases from J, with 17 bases in between. The CDR3 contains 13 residues. Germline loops: CDR1 DFQATT, CDR2 SNEGSKA (reference sequence). CDR3 residues: CSVEGQTGNEQFF. The DNA for the CDR3 is TGCAGTGTCGAGGGCCAGACGGGGAATGAGCAGTTCTTC.

This clonotype was observed a few times. The gene calls are TRBV7-9 and TRBJ2-3; D gene unclear. The CDR3 length is 17 residues. Trimming cost V 4 bases and J 4 bases, with 21 bases left between them. From germline, CDR1 is SEHNR and CDR2 FQNEAQ (reference sequence). DNA for the CDR3: TGTGCCAGCAGCTCCCGAAGGACGCCAGGCCCCCCAGATACGCAGTATTTT. It specifies CASSSRRTPGPPDTQYF.

The V gene is TRBV7-2, the J gene TRBJ1-1; TRBD1 might be the D (5 bases). Trimming left V 5 bases short and J 4 bases short, with 20 bases between. CDR1 is SGHTA and CDR2 is FQGNSA in the germline V gene. This CDR3 is 16 amino acids long. The CDR3, as DNA: TGTGCCAGCAGCCCCCCCGGGGGAGGGGTGGCCACTGAAGCTTTCTTT. It yields the protein CASSPPGGGVATEAFF.

This clonotype was found a few times. V gene TRBV7-4 combines with J gene TRBJ2-1, with D perhaps assigned TRBD1 or TRBD2 (6 bases each). The germline gives CDR1 SGHVT, CDR2 SQSDAQ. V lost 5 bases and J lost 9, with 23 bases in between. The CDR3 consists of 16 residues. As DNA, the CDR3 is TGTGCCAGCAGCCCCCTAGGGATCCTAGGGGGGACTGAGCAGTTCTTC. Translating it yields CASSPLGILGGTEQFF.

V is TRBV6-1 and J is TRBJ2-7, with 8 bases identical to TRBD1. The trim removed 6 bases at V and 4 bases at J, leaving 8 bases unmatched. The CDR3 length is 14 residues. CDR1 and CDR2 (germline): MNHNS, SASEGT. CDR3 bases: TGTGCCAGCAGCTTGACCAGGGGGCAATACGAGCAGTACTTC. This gives the protein CASSLTRGQYEQYF.

The rearrangement uses TRBV20-1 and TRBJ2-7; D may correspond to TRBD1 or TRBD2 (5 bases each). Trimming took 5 bases from V and 2 from J, leaving 10 bases between them. The CDR3 loop spans 12 amino acids. CDR1 and CDR2 from the germline V gene are DFQATT and SNEGSKA (reference sequence). CDR3 loop: CSAHRDPYEQYF. CDR3 DNA sequence: TGCAGTGCTCACCGGGACCCCTACGAGCAGTACTTC.

This chain connects TRBV7-2 to TRBJ2-7; TRBD2 agrees at 10 bases. CDR1 is SGHTA, CDR2 FQGNSA, per germline. CDR3 length equals 15 residues. With 2 bases clipped from V and 4 bases from J, the junction kept 5 bases outside the gene matches. Written as DNA, the CDR3 is TGTGCCAGCAGCTTATATACTAGCGGGGTTTACGAGCAGTACTTC. Translated, it gives CASSLYTSGVYEQYF.

The chain recombines TRBV7-6 with TRBJ1-5; no firm D call. V gave up 3 bases and J gave up 0 bases, with 12 bases separating them. CDR3 size: 16 residues. The germline gives CDR1 SGHVS, CDR2 FNYEAQ. The CDR3 spells CASSFSWQNSNQPQHF. The CDR3 DNA is TGTGCCAGCAGCTTTAGTTGGCAGAATAGCAATCAGCCCCAGCATTTT.

This chain connects TRBV15 to TRBJ2-1; D perhaps matches TRBD2 (6 bases). V lost 5 bases and J 5 bases, leaving 10 bases between the germline ends. Germline V gene lookup returns CDR1 LNHNV and CDR2 YYDKDF (reference sequence). The CDR3 sequence is 13 residues long. The CDR3 loop reads CATSWDFHNEQFF. CDR3 DNA sequence: TGTGCCACCAGCTGGGACTTCCACAATGAGCAGTTCTTC.

This clonotype was recorded a few times. V is TRBV4-1 and J is TRBJ2-1, with D perhaps TRBD1 (6 bases). The germline V and J ends were trimmed by 6 bases and 8 bases, with 11 bases remaining between them. This CDR3 contains 12 residues. From germline, CDR1 is MGHRA and CDR2 YSYEKL. CDR3 in amino acids: CASSNQGYEQFF. In nucleotides, the CDR3 is TGCGCCAGCAGTAACCAGGGGTATGAGCAGTTCTTC.

This clonotype was observed many times. V is TRBV7-2 and J is TRBJ1-2; 10 nucleotides line up with TRBD1. J gave up 2 bases and V 5 bases, and 8 bases lay outside the gene matches. Germline CDR1 reads SGHTA; CDR2 reads FQGNSA. The CDR3 is made up of 16 amino acids. The CDR3 loop is CASSLLPTGGNYGYTF. The CDR3 DNA sequence: TGTGCCAGCAGCCTTCTACCGACAGGGGGCAACTATGGCTACACCTTC. Drawing the rest from reference TRBV7-2 and TRBJ1-2, the complete variable domain is GAGVSQSPSNKVTEKGKDVELRCDPISGHTALYWYRQSLGQGLEFLIYFQGNSAPDKSGLPSDRFSAERTGGSVSTLTIQRTQQEDSAVYLCASSLLPTGGNYGYTFGSGTRLTVV.

This clonotype was found many times. The rearrangement links TRBV7-2 to TRBJ1-5, with TRBD1 matching 7 bases. Germline loops: CDR1 SGHTA, CDR2 FQGNSA. The CDR3 has 15 residues. With 7 bases clipped from V and 5 bases from J, the junction kept 11 bases outside the gene matches. CDR3 protein: CASNPTGTDDQPQHF. The CDR3 DNA sequence: TGTGCCAGCAACCCGACCGGGACAGACGATCAGCCCCAGCATTTT.

This chain's CDR3 is CASAAFGVTDEKLFF. CDR3 DNA: TGTGCCAGCGCGGCTTTTGGGGTGACGGATGAAAAACTGTTTTTT. The rearrangement links TRBV28 to TRBJ1-4; D is unclear. V shed 8 bases and J shed 6 bases, with 19 bases lying between them. Germline CDR1 and CDR2: MDHEN and SYDVKM. This CDR3 contains 15 residues.

In regard to this clonotype: Relative to the germline gene, one junction end is altered; a read error may explain this. The V gene is TRBV4-1, the J gene TRBJ2-1; TRBD2 matches 8 bases. This CDR3 region has 15 residues. Germline assignment: CDR1 MGHRA and CDR2 YSYEKL. The CDR3 sequence is CASSQVSGGPNEQFF. DNA of the CDR3: TGTGCCAGCAGCCAAGTCTCGGGGGGGCCTAATGAGCAGTTCTTC.

The rearrangement uses TRBV4-2 and TRBJ2-1; TRBD2 matches at 13 bases. Germline loops: CDR1 LGHNA, CDR2 YNFKEQ. This CDR3 contains 17 residues. The ends lost 4 bases at V and 5 bases at J; junction bases unmatched: 8. CDR3 bases: TGTGCCAGCAGCCGCGGACTAGCGGGGGCTCTTAACAATGAGCAGTTCTTC. Translated, it gives CASSRGLAGALNNEQFF.

This clonotype was recorded a few times. The chain joins TRBV27 to TRBJ2-6, with 8 bases identical to TRBD1. Trimming removed 7 bases from V and 0 bases from J; junction bases left unmatched: 8. The CDR3 contains 17 residues. CDR1 is MNHEY, CDR2 SMNVEV, per germline (reference sequence). The CDR3, as DNA: TGTGCCAGCAAGCCATACAGGGGGTTCTCTGGGGCCAACGTCCTGACTTTC. Its translation: CASKPYRGFSGANVLTF.

This sequence joins TRBV7-2 and TRBJ1-6; 8 nucleotides line up with TRBD1. The CDR3 is 12 amino acids. CDR1 is SGHTA and CDR2 is FQGNSA in the germline V gene. The ends lost 5 bases at V and 13 bases at J; junction bases unmatched: 4. The CDR3 sequence is CASSLDRGPLHF. CDR3 nucleotides: TGTGCCAGCAGCCTAGACAGGGGCCCCCTCCACTTT.

This clonotype was found a few times. The chain recombines TRBV6-5 with TRBJ2-1; D is perhaps TRBD2 (6 bases). V was cut by 0 bases and J by 6 bases, with 18 bases left in between. Germline assignment: CDR1 MNHEY and CDR2 SVGAGI. The CDR3 spans 17 residues. The CDR3 protein is CASSYSPRDQGGNEQFF. The CDR3 coding sequence is TGTGCCAGCAGTTACTCGCCCCGGGACCAGGGAGGCAATGAGCAGTTCTTC.

This clonotype has a handful of counts. The chain joins TRBV20-1 to TRBJ2-5; TRBD2 matches 10 bases. Germline CDR1 and CDR2: DFQATT and SNEGSKA (reference sequence). The CDR3 contains 13 residues. Germline trimming cut 6 bases from V and 8 bases from J; bases unmatched to any gene: 9. CDR3: CSAQEGLAITQYF. The CDR3 DNA sequence: TGCAGTGCCCAGGAGGGACTAGCGATTACCCAGTACTTC.

This clonotype turned up a few times. V usage is TRBV19 and J usage is TRBJ1-2; D is unresolved. V lost 5 bases to trimming and J lost 10 bases, with 17 bases between them. In germline, CDR1 is LNHDA, CDR2 SQIVND (reference sequence). This CDR3 has 13 amino acids. As DNA, the CDR3 is TGTGCCAGTAGTTCACTACCATCTGGGGTCTACACCTTC. It yields the protein CASSSLPSGVYTF.

The chain carries TRBV7-9 and TRBJ2-7; 7 nucleotides align to TRBD1. This CDR3 is 13 amino acids long. The germline gives CDR1 SEHNR, CDR2 FQNEAQ (reference sequence). The V and J ends lost 4 bases and 6 bases, in that order; junction bases with no gene match: 6. The CDR3 sequence: CASSSGQLIEQYF. The CDR3 DNA is TGTGCCAGCAGCTCGGGACAGCTCATCGAGCAGTACTTC.

This clonotype was seen more than once but under ten times. The V call is TRBV2, the J call TRBJ2-5; 8 bases match TRBD1. Germline lookup yields CDR1 SNHLY and CDR2 FYNNEI. Germline trimming cut 11 bases from V and 3 bases from J; bases unmatched to any gene: 5. This CDR3 is 12 amino acids long. CDR3 sequence: CAGETGEETQYF. The CDR3 DNA reads as TGTGCCGGAGAGACAGGGGAAGAGACCCAGTACTTC.

The V and J genes are TRBV6-2 or TRBV6-3 and TRBJ2-4; 10 bases match TRBD1. J lost 0 bases, V lost 5 bases, and 7 bases had no gene match. Looked up from germline, CDR1 is MNHEY and CDR2 is SVGEGT. The length of the CDR3 is 17 residues. The CDR3 bases are TGTGCCAGCAGTGGGGACAGGGGCCTCGTAGCCAAAAACATTCAGTACTTC. Protein product: CASSGDRGLVAKNIQYF.

The CDR3 spells CAIRGEANTQYF. The CDR3, as DNA: TGTGCCATTCGAGGGGAAGCGAATACGCAGTATTTT. This sequence joins TRBV10-3 and TRBJ2-3, with D possibly called TRBD1 or TRBD2 (5 bases each). V was clipped by 9 bases and J by 7 bases, with 14 bases between them. Germline-derived CDR1 and CDR2 are ENHRY and SYGVKD. This CDR3 has 12 residues.

The V call is TRBV6-1, the J call TRBJ1-6; D is perhaps TRBD1 (5 bases). Germline V lookup: CDR1 MNHNS, CDR2 SASEGT. The ends were cut back, 5 bases at V and 7 bases at J, with 18 bases in the middle. The length of the CDR3 is 16 residues. CDR3 nucleotides: TGTGCCAGCAGTAACCTCCGGGGGAAGGGGAATTCACCCCTCCACTTT. Protein sequence: CASSNLRGKGNSPLHF.